The 18 T cell receptor beta chains listed next were all sequenced from one sample in a study of shared clonotypes between healthy human individuals. TCRdb's table, derived via immunoSEQ multiplex PCR, lists solely in-frame clones and lacks some. The sample has about 2.4 million clones, 80% to 95% seen once. Sequencing was done on a sample of naive CD4+ T cells from PBMCs. Specified subset: CD45RA+ positively selected. Receptors originate from a young man in good health. Some clones in this sample may be carry-over from other donors' samples.

The V call is TRBV2, the J call TRBJ2-5; 8 bases are shared with TRBD2. The CDR3 is 16 amino acids. Germline trimming cut 2 bases from V and 5 bases from J; bases unmatched to any gene: 10. The V gene's germline CDR1 is SNHLY and CDR2 FYNNEI. The CDR3 DNA follows: TGTGCCAGCAGTGAAAATGACGGGAGGGGAGGGGAGACCCAGTACTTC. It translates to CASSENDGRGGETQYF.

The chain couples TRBV5-4 to TRBJ1-3; maybe TRBD1 (5 bases). Germline V gene sequence: CDR1 SGHNT, CDR2 YYREEE (reference sequence). This CDR3 contains 15 residues. V was shortened by 0 bases and J by 0 bases, with 7 bases between the two germline ends. The CDR3 reads CASSLGQHSGNTIYF. CDR3 bases: TGTGCCAGCAGCTTGGGACAGCACTCTGGAAACACCATATATTTT.

The rearrangement joins TRBV5-4 to TRBJ2-1, with 13 nucleotides matching TRBD2. Trimming cost V 3 bases and J 7 bases; bases outside gene matches: 16. Germline assignment: CDR1 SGHNT and CDR2 YYREEE (reference sequence). The CDR3 extends over 19 amino acids. CDR3 amino acids: CASSSRSLRTSGSLNEQFF. CDR3 in DNA: TGTGCCAGCAGCTCTCGATCTCTCCGGACTAGCGGGAGTTTAAATGAGCAGTTCTTC.

The V gene is TRBV2, the J gene TRBJ2-1; 14 nucleotides line up with TRBD2. Germline trimming cut 10 bases from V and 6 bases from J; bases unmatched to any gene: 8. This CDR3 has 15 amino acids. The V gene's germline CDR1 is SNHLY and CDR2 FYNNEI. The DNA for the CDR3 is TGTGCCACCAGACTGACTAGCGGGAGGGCCAATGAGCAGTTCTTC. Translating it yields CATRLTSGRANEQFF.

This sequence joins TRBV15 and TRBJ2-7, with D possibly being TRBD1 (5 bases). The CDR3 runs 15 residues. Germline V gene lookup returns CDR1 LNHNV and CDR2 YYDKDF (reference sequence). V lost 2 bases and J lost 5, with 16 bases in between. The CDR3 sequence: CATSRTRQGGHEQYF. The CDR3 DNA reads as TGTGCCACCAGCAGAACCCGGCAGGGTGGGCACGAGCAGTACTTC.

The rearrangement links TRBV7-9 to TRBJ2-3, with TRBD2 identical over 11 bases. This CDR3 has 14 amino acids. Trimming took 4 bases from V and 6 from J; bases not matched to a gene: 3. CDR1 SEHNR and CDR2 FQNEAQ come from the germline V gene (reference sequence). CDR3 sequence reads: CASSSWTSGDTQYF. CDR3 sequence (DNA): TGTGCCAGCAGCTCTTGGACTAGCGGGGATACGCAGTATTTT.

This chain connects TRBV30 to TRBJ2-2; TRBD2 aligns across 7 bases. The CDR3 contains 16 residues. Per the germline V gene, CDR1 is GTSNPN and CDR2 is SVGIG (reference sequence). Trimming removed 2 bases from V and 5 bases from J; junction bases left unmatched: 11. The CDR3 sequence is CAWSQSRLAGTGELFF. The CDR3 region has the DNA TGTGCCTGGAGTCAGAGCCGATTAGCGGGTACCGGGGAGCTGTTTTTT.

The CDR3 nucleotides are TGTGCCAGCAGCCCAGGACAGATCTCTGGAAACACCATATATTTT. It encodes CASSPGQISGNTIYF. J is TRBJ1-3 and V is TRBV5-8; D perhaps matches TRBD1 (6 bases). The germline gives CDR1 SGHTS, CDR2 YDEGEE. V lost 4 bases to trimming and J lost 0 bases, with 11 bases between them. The CDR3 spans 15 residues.

This chain joins TRBV5-1 and TRBJ2-5; D gene uncertain. Looked up from germline, CDR1 is SGHRS and CDR2 is YFSETQ. This CDR3 has 15 residues. The germline V and J ends were trimmed by 1 base and 2 bases, with 12 bases remaining between them. Here the CDR3 reads CASSLFGIGQETQYF. The CDR3, as DNA: TGCGCCAGCAGCTTGTTTGGGATTGGGCAAGAGACCCAGTACTTC.

This sequence joins TRBV25-1 and TRBJ1-3, with 11 nucleotides matching TRBD1. There are 14 residues in the CDR3. Per the germline V gene, CDR1 is MGHDK and CDR2 is SYGVNS. The V segment lost 8 bases and the J segment 4 bases; nucleotides outside the gene matches: 4. CDR3 in DNA: TGTGCCAGCGCGGACAGGGGGCTGGGAAACACCATATATTTT. Translation gives CASADRGLGNTIYF. Full variable domain (missing parts from reference TRBV25-1 and TRBJ1-3): EADIYQTPRYLVIGTGKKITLECSQTMGHDKMYWYQQDPGMELHLIHYSYGVNSTEKGDLSSESTVSRIRTEHFPLTLESARPSHTSQYLCASADRGLGNTIYFGEGSWLTVV.

CDR3 region: CASSEAGVWGRKAFF. The DNA for the CDR3 is TGTGCCAGCAGTGAGGCCGGCGTGTGGGGGCGAAAAGCTTTCTTT. The gene calls are TRBV6-1 and TRBJ1-1; a possible D gene is TRBD1 (6 bases). Germline CDR1 is MNHNS and CDR2 is SASEGT. This CDR3 region has 15 residues. V dropped 3 bases and J dropped 9 bases, with 20 bases sitting between them.

This rearrangement joins TRBV2 to TRBJ1-5; D uncertain. With 2 bases removed from V and 3 bases from J, the gap between germline ends came to 8 bases. Looked up from germline, CDR1 is SNHLY and CDR2 is FYNNEI. This CDR3 region has 14 residues. The CDR3 bases are TGTGCCAGCAGTGAAATGGGCCTCAATCAGCCCCAGCATTTT. It yields the protein CASSEMGLNQPQHF.

This clone was observed once. The chain joins TRBV15 to TRBJ2-3, with D uncertain. V gave up 7 bases and J gave up 2 bases, with 13 bases separating them. The CDR3 runs to 14 residues. The germline gives CDR1 LNHNV, CDR2 YYDKDF (reference sequence). The CDR3 loop reads CATKLSADTDTQYF. In DNA form, the CDR3 reads TGTGCCACCAAGTTGAGCGCGGACACAGATACGCAGTATTTT.

A word on this clone: The same CDR3 arises from other DNA sequences in this sample as well. The CDR3 spells CASSLGNQPQHF. The CDR3 DNA is TGTGCCAGCAGCTTAGGGAATCAGCCCCAGCATTTT. The chain has TRBV7-2 and TRBJ1-5; D unresolved. Germline CDR1 and CDR2: SGHTA and FQGNSA. Trimming removed 1 base at V and 4 bases at J, with 2 bases between. The CDR3 spans 12 residues.

The chain recombines TRBV6-4 with TRBJ2-6, with D tentatively TRBD1 (8 bases). V shed 2 bases and J shed 1 base, with 18 bases lying between them. CDR1 is MRHNA, CDR2 SNTAGT, per germline. The CDR3 spans 19 residues. The CDR3 DNA reads TGTGCCAGCAGTGACCCTTTTACAGGGGGGGCTTCTGGGGCCAACGTCCTGACTTTC. Protein sequence: CASSDPFTGGASGANVLTF.

The rearrangement links TRBV5-4 to TRBJ2-3; 9 nucleotides line up with TRBD1. The CDR3 extends over 16 amino acids. The germline CDR1 and CDR2 sequences are SGHNT and YYREEE (reference sequence). Trimming at V came to 0 bases and at J to 4 bases, leaving 6 bases not matched to a gene. Here the CDR3 DNA reads TGTGCCAGCAGCTTGGACACAGGGGGCCTGGCAGATACGCAGTATTTT. Protein product: CASSLDTGGLADTQYF. Full variable domain (remainder filled in from reference TRBV5-4 and TRBJ2-3): ETGVTQSPTHLIKTRGQQVTLRCSSQSGHNTVSWYQQALGQGPQFIFQYYREEENGRGNFPPRFSGLQFPNYSSELNVNALELDDSALYLCASSLDTGGLADTQYFGPGTRLTVL.

V usage is TRBV7-8 and J usage is TRBJ2-5; either TRBD1 or TRBD2 may supply D (5 bases each). Germline loops: CDR1 SGHVS, CDR2 FQNEAQ. The V and J ends lost 2 bases and 3 bases respectively, with 13 bases between them. The CDR3 is 15 residues long. The CDR3 bases are TGTGCCAGCAGCTTATACGGTCGAGGGGAAGAGACCCAGTACTTC. Encoded protein: CASSLYGRGEETQYF.

This chain links TRBV4-2 with TRBJ1-6; D uncertain. The CDR3 is made up of 16 amino acids. Germline V gene data show CDR1 as LGHNA and CDR2 as YNFKEQ. Trimming stripped 4 bases from V and 13 bases from J, with 23 bases between. CDR3 DNA sequence: TGTGCCAGCAGCCGAGCGAATGGTGGCGACTCCGACCCCCTCCACTTT. Amino acid sequence: CASSRANGGDSDPLHF.